The sample holds a few counts of the clone carrying this T cell receptor beta chain. Heparinized whole blood, roughly 4.5 to 9 ml, came from each donor. Clones were read by immunoSEQ multiplex PCR, and TCRdb kept only the in-frame ones, dropping some. The repertoire consists of about 28,000 clones, none detected only once. These data originate in a study of T cell clonality in common variable immunodeficiency. The TCR comes from a person aged 18 to 70 in good health. What was sequenced was peripheral blood mononuclear cells.

The sequenced CDR3 bases are TGTGCCAGCAGCTTAATATCAGGGGGCAACGAAAAA. It is translated as CASSLISGGNEK. The full CDR3 protein is CASSLISGGNEKLFF. The chain has TRBV7-9 and TRBJ1-4, with 8 bases identical to TRBD1. The read terminates 3 residues before the CDR3 end, so the remaining end is supplied by the germline J gene. CDR3 length: 15 residues. After removal of 2 bases from V and 8 bases from J, the junction contained 7 bases not matched to a gene. Looked up from germline, CDR1 is SEHNR and CDR2 is FQNEAQ (reference sequence).